These 3 T cell receptor beta chains originate from one sample sequenced in a study of T cell responses to AZD1222 COVID-19 vaccine. Measured with immunoSEQ multiplex PCR; TCRdb has only the in-frame clones, and not every one. The sample lists 150,000 or so clones; around 90% were seen once. The starting material was peripheral blood, obtained on day 0 of AZD1222 vaccination. The source is an adult in good health.

V usage is TRBV4-1 and J usage is TRBJ2-5; D not certain. CDR1 MGHRA and CDR2 YSYEKL come from the germline V gene. The V end was cut by 0 bases, the J end by 6 bases, with 14 bases between. There are 15 residues in the CDR3. This chain's CDR3 is CASSQDGVETKTQYF. The CDR3 bases are TGCGCCAGCAGCCAAGATGGGGTAGAAACAAAGACCCAGTACTTC.

The rearrangement uses TRBV6-5 and TRBJ2-5; D may be TRBD1 (5 bases). The CDR3 contains 15 residues. Germline-derived CDR1 and CDR2 are MNHEY and SVGAGI. The V and J ends lost 3 bases and 5 bases respectively, with 16 bases between them. The CDR3 nucleotides read TGTGCCAGCAGTTATACCCTGCAGGGTTGGGAGACCCAGTACTTC. Translation: CASSYTLQGWETQYF.

The V gene is TRBV10-1, the J gene TRBJ1-5; the D gene is possibly TRBD1 (5 bases). The CDR3 is 16 residues long. In germline, CDR1 is WNHNN, CDR2 SYGVQD (reference sequence). Trimming removed 5 bases at V and 0 bases at J, with 14 bases between. CDR3 in DNA: TGCGCCAGCAGTCGGGGCCAGCGATATAGCAATCAGCCCCAGCATTTT. This encodes CASSRGQRYSNQPQHF.